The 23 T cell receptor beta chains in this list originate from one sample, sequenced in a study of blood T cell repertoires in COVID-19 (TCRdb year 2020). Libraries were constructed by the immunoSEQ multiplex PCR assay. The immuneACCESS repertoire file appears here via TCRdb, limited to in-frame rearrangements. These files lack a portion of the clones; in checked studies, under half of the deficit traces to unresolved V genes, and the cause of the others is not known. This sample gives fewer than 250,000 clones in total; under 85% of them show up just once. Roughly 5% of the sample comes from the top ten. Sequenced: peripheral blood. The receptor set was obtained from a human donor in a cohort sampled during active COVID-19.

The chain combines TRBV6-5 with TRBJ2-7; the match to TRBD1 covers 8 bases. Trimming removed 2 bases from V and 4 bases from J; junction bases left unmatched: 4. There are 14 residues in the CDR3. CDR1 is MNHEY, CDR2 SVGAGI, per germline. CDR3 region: CASSYGQGAYEQYF. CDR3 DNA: TGTGCCAGCAGTTACGGACAGGGAGCGTACGAGCAGTACTTC.

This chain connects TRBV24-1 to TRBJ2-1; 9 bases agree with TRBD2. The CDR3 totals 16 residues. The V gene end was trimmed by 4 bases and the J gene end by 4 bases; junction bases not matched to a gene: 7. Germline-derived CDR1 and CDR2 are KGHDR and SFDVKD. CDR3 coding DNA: TGTGCCACCAGTGACCCGACTAGCGGAAATTACAATGAGCAGTTCTTC. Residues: CATSDPTSGNYNEQFF.

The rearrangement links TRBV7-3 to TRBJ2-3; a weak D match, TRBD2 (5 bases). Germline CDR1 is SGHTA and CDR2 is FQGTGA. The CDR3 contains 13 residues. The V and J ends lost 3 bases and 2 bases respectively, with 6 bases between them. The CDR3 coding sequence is TGTGCCAGCAGCTTCGGGGACACAGATACGCAGTATTTT. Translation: CASSFGDTDTQYF. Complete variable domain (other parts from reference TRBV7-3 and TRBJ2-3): GAGVSQTPSNKVTEKGKYVELRCDPISGHTALYWYRQSLGQGPEFLIYFQGTGAADDSGLPNDRFFAVRPEGSVSTLKIQRTERGDSAVYLCASSFGDTDTQYFGPGTRLTVL.

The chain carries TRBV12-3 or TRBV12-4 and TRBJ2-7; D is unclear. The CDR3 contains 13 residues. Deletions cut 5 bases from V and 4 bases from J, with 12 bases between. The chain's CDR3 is CASSTRIQYEQYF. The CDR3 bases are TGTGCCAGCAGTACCCGAATACAATACGAGCAGTACTTC.

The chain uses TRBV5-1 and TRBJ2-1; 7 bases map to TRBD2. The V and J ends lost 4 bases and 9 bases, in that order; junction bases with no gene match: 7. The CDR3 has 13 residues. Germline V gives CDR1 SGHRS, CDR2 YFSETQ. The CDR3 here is CASSGREISEQFF. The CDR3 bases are TGCGCCAGCAGCGGGCGGGAGATTAGTGAGCAGTTCTTC.

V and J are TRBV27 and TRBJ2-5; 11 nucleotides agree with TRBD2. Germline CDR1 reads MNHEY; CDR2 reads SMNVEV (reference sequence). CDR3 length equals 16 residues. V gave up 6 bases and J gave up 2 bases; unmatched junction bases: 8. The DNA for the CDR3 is TGTGCCAGCAGAGGGCTCTTAGCGGGAGGGCAAGAGACCCAGTACTTC. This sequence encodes CASRGLLAGGQETQYF.

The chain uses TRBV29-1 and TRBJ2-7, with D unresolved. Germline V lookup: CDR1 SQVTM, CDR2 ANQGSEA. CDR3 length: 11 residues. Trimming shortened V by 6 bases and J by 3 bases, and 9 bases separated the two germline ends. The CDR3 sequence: CSVQQHYEQYF. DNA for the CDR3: TGCAGCGTCCAACAGCACTACGAGCAGTACTTC.

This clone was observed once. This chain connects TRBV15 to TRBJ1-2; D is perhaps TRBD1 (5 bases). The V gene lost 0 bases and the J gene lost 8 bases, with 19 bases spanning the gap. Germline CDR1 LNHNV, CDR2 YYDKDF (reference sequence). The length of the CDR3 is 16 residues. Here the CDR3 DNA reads TGTGCCACCAGCAGAGATACTTTTCCCCAGGGTACAGGCTACACCTTC. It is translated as CATSRDTFPQGTGYTF.

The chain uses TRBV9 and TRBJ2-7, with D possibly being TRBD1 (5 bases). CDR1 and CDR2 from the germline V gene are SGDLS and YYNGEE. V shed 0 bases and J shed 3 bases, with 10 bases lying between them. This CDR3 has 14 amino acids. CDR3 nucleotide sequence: TGTGCCAGCAGCGTAGGAGACAGCTTCTACGAGCAGTACTTC. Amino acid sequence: CASSVGDSFYEQYF. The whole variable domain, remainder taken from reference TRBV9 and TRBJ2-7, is DSGVTQTPKHLITATGQRVTLRCSPRSGDLSVYWYQQSLDQGLQFLIQYYNGEERAKGNILERFSAQQFPDLHSELNLSSLELGDSALYFCASSVGDSFYEQYFGPGTRLTVT.

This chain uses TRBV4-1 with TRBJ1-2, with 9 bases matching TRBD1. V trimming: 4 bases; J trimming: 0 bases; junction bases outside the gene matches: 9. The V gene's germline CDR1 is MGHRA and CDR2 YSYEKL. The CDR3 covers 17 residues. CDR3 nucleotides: TGCGCCAGCAGCCCGGGACAGGGTCCAGCCGCTAACTATGGCTACACCTTC. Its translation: CASSPGQGPAANYGYTF.

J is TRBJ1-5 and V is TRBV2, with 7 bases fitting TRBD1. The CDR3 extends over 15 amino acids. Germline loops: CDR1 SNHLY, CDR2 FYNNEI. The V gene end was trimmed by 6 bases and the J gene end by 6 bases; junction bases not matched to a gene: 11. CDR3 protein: CASSGGQPGVQPQHF. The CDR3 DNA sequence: TGTGCCAGCAGCGGGGGACAGCCAGGGGTTCAGCCCCAGCATTTT.

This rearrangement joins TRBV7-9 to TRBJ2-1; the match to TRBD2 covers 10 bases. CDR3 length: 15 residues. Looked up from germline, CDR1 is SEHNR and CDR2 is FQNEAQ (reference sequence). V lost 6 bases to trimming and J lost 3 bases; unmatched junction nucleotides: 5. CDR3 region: CASSRTSGYYNEQFF. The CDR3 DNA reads TGTGCCAGCAGTCGGACTAGCGGATACTACAATGAGCAGTTCTTC.

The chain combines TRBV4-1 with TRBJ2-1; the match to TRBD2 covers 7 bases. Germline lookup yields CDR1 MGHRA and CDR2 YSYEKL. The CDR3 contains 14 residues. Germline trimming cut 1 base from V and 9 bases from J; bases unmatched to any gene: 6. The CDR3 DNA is TGCGCCAGCAGCCAAGTGGCGGGGGAGGGTGAGCAGTTCTTC. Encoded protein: CASSQVAGEGEQFF.

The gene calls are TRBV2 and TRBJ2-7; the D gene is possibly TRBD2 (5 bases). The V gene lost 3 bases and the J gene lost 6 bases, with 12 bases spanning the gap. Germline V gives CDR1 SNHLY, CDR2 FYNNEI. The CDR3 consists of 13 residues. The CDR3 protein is CASSETTVGEQYF. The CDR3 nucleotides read TGTGCCAGCAGTGAGACTACGGTCGGCGAGCAGTACTTC.

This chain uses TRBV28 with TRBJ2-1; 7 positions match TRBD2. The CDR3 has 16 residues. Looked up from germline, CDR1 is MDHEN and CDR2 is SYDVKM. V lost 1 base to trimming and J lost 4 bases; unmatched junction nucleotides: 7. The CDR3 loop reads CASSLSGGRRYNEQFF. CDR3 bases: TGTGCCAGCAGTTTATCAGGCGGGAGAAGGTACAATGAGCAGTTCTTC.

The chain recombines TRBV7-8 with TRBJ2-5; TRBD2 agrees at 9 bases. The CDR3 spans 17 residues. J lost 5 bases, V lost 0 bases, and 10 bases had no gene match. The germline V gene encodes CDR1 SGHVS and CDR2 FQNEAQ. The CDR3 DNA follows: TGTGCCAGCAGCTTAGCGATCGTTGCGGGGGGGCAGGAGACCCAGTACTTC. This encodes CASSLAIVAGGQETQYF. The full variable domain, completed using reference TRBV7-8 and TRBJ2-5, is GAGVSQSPRYKVAKRGQDVALRCDPISGHVSLFWYQQALGQGPEFLTYFQNEAQLDKSGLPSDRFFAERPEGSVSTLKIQRTQQEDSAVYLCASSLAIVAGGQETQYFGPGTRLLVL.

The CDR3 reads CASTPPGQGIWSPLHF. Written as DNA, the CDR3 is TGTGCCAGCACTCCCCCGGGACAGGGAATTTGGTCACCCCTCCACTTT. This rearrangement joins TRBV2 to TRBJ1-6, with 9 bases matching TRBD1. The CDR3 runs to 16 residues. Germline V lookup: CDR1 SNHLY, CDR2 FYNNEI. Trimming removed 7 bases from V and 10 bases from J; junction bases left unmatched: 14.

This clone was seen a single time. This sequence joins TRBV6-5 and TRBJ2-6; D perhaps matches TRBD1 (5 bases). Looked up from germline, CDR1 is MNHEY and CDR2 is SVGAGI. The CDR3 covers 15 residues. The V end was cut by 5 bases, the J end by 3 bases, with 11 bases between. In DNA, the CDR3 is TGTGCCAGCAGTAAAACAGGCTTTGGGGCCAACGTCCTGACTTTC. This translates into CASSKTGFGANVLTF.

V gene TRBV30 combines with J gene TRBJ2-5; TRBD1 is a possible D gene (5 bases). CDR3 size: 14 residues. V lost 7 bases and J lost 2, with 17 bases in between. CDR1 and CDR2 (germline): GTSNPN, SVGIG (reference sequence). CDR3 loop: CASSGPRGQETQYF. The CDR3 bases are TGTGCCTCCTCGGGCCCTAGGGGTCAAGAGACCCAGTACTTC.

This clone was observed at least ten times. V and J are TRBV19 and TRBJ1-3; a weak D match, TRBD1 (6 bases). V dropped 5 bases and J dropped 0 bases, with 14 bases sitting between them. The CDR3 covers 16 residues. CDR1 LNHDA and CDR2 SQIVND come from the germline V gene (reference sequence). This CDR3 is CASSFQGTTSGNTIYF. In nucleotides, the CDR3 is TGTGCCAGTAGTTTCCAGGGGACAACCTCTGGAAACACCATATATTTT.

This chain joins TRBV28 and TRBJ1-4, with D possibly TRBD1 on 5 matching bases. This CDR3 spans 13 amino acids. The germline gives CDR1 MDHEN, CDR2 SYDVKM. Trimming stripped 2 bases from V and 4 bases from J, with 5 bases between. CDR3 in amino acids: CASSLRGNEKLFF. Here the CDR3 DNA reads TGTGCCAGCAGTTTAAGGGGTAATGAAAAACTGTTTTTT.

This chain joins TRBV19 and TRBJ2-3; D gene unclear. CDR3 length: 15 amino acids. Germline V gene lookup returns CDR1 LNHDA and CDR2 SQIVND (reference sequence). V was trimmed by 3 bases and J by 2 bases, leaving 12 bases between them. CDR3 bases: TGTGCCAGTAGTATCGGCGGCGGCAACACAGATACGCAGTATTTT. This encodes CASSIGGGNTDTQYF.

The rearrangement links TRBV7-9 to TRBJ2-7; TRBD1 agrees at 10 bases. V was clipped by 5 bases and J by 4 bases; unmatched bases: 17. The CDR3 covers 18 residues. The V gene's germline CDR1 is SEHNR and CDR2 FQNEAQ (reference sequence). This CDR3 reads CASSQTGGGTPRTYEQYF. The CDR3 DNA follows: TGTGCCAGCAGCCAGACAGGGGGCGGGACTCCGCGAACTTACGAGCAGTACTTC.